These 2 T cell receptor beta chains came from one sample sequenced in a study of blood T cell repertoires in COVID-19. The repertoire was sequenced with immunoSEQ multiplex PCR; TCRdb's copy has only in-frame clones and lacks some. The sample carries fewer than 400,000 clones, more than 90% recorded once. The sequenced sample was PBMCs or T cells enriched from blood (not recorded which). These receptors came from a young woman who had recovered from COVID-19.

The chain employs TRBV7-2 and TRBJ2-7; TRBD2 agrees at 7 bases. Trimming removed 2 bases from V and 2 bases from J; junction bases left unmatched: 18. Germline CDR1 reads SGHTA; CDR2 reads FQGNSA. The CDR3 consists of 19 residues. Here the CDR3 DNA reads TGTGCCAGCAGCTTAAGGGATCGGCTTGGGACTATAGGGACCTACGAGCAGTACTTC. Protein: CASSLRDRLGTIGTYEQYF.

This clone is a singleton in its sample. The chain recombines TRBV4-1 with TRBJ1-4; unclear D gene. The CDR3 totals 15 residues. Trimming removed 1 base from V and 8 bases from J, with 14 bases in between. Germline-derived CDR1 and CDR2 are MGHRA and YSYEKL. The CDR3 bases are TGCGCCAGCAGCCAAGGAACCGGGGTTGTGGAAAAACTGTTTTTT. Its translation is CASSQGTGVVEKLFF.